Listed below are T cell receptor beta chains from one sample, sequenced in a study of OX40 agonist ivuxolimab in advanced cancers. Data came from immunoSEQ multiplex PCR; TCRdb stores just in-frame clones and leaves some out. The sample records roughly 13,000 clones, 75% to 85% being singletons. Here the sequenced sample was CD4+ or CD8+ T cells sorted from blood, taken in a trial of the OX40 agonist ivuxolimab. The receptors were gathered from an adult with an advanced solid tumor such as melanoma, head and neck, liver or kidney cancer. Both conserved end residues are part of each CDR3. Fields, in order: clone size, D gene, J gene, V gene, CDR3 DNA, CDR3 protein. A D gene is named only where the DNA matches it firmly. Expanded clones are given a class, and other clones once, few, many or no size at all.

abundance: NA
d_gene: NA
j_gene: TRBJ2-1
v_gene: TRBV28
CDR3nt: TGTGCCAGTTCCGGGGGCGACTTTGGCTCCTACAATGAGCAGTTCTTC
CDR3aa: CASSGGDFGSYNEQFF

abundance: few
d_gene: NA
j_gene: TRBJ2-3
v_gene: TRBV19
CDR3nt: TGTGCCAGTAGTAAAGAGCGGGCGGGGCTGAGCACAGATACGCAGTATTTT
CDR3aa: CASSKERAGLSTDTQYF

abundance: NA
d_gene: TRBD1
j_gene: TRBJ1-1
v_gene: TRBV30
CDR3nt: TGTGCCTGGTTTCCACCACTAGCAGGGGGAAACGCTGAAGCTTTCTTT
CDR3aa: CAWFPPLAGGNAEAFF

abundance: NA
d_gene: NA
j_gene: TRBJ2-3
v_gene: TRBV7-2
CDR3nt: TGTGCCAGCACCAACGGGGTAGGGGTCACAGATACGCAGTATTTT
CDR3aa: CASTNGVGVTDTQYF

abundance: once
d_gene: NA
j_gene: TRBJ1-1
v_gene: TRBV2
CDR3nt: TGTGCCAGCAAGGAGAGGAGTCCAGTGAACACTGAAGCTTTCTTT
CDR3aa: CASKERSPVNTEAFF

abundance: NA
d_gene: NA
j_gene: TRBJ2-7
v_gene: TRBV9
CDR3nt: TGTGCCAGCAGCGGGGGGGACACTTCCTACGAGCAGTACTTC
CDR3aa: CASSGGDTSYEQYF

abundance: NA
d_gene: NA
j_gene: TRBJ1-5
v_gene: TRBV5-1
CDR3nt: TGCGCCAGCAGCTTGGACCTCGGGGGAGGTCAGCCCCAGCATTTT
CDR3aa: CASSLDLGGGQPQHF

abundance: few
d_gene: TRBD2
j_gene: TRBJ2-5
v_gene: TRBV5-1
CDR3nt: TGCGCCAGCAGCTTCATTCCCTGGACTAGCGGGTCCTTAGTGAAGACCCAGTACTTC
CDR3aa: CASSFIPWTSGSLVKTQYF

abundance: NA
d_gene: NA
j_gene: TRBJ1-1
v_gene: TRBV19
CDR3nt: TGTGCCAGTAGTATAGATTTCTGGGGGATGAGCACTGAAGCTTTCTTT
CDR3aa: CASSIDFWGMSTEAFF

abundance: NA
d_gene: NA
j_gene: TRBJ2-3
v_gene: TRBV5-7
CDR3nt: TGTGCCAGCAGCCCAGGGCGGAACACAGATACGCAGTATTTT
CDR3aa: CASSPGRNTDTQYF

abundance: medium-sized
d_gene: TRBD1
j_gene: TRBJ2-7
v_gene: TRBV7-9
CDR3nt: TGTGCCAGCAGGCCCGACAGGGACTACGAGCAGTACTTC
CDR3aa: CASRPDRDYEQYF

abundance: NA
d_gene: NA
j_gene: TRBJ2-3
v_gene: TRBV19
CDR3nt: TGTGCCAGTAGTAGTCAGGACACAGATACGCAGTATTTT
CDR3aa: CASSSQDTDTQYF

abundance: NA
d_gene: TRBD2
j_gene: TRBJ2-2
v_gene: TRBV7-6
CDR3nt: TGTGCCAGCAGCCCTCAGACTAGCGGGGCGAACACCGGGGAGCTGTTTTTT
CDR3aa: CASSPQTSGANTGELFF

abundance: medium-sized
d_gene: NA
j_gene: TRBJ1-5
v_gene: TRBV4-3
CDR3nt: TGCGCCAGCAGCCAAGTATATCCAGGTTATAGCAATCAGCCCCAGCATTTT
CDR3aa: CASSQVYPGYSNQPQHF

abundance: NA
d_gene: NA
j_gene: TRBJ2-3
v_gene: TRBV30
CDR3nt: TGTGCCTGGAGTTCGTCGGGGGGCGCAGATACGCAGTATTTT
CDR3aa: CAWSSSGGADTQYF

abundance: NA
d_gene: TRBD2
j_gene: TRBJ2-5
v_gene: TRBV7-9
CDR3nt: TGTGCCAGCAGCTTAAGGGAGGGGACTGTAGAAGAGACCCAGTACTTC
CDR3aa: CASSLREGTVEETQYF

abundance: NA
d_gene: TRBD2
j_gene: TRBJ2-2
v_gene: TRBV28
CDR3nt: TGTGCCAGCAGTACGCACGTTGCGGGGGGAGGTACGACCGGGGAGCTGTTTTTT
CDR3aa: CASSTHVAGGGTTGELFF

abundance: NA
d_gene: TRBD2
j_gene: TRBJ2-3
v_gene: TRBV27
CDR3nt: TGTGCCAGCAGTTGGGGGGGACACCGGTTACCTAGCGGGAGTCTAGATACGCAGTATTTT
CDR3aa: CASSWGGHRLPSGSLDTQYF

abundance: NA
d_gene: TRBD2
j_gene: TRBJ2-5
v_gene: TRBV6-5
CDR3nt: TGTGCCAGCAGTTACACTAGCGGGAAAGAGACCCAGTACTTC
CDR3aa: CASSYTSGKETQYF

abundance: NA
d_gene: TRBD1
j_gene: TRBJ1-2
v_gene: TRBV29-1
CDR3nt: TGCAGCGTTGAAGATCCGGTGCAGTGGGGCAGGGGGCAGTACTATGGCTACACCTTC
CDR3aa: CSVEDPVQWGRGQYYGYTF

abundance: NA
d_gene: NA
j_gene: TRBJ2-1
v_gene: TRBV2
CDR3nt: TGTGCCAGCACCTCCCTGCTTGGCGACAGCTCCTACAATGAGCAGTTCTTC
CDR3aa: CASTSLLGDSSYNEQFF

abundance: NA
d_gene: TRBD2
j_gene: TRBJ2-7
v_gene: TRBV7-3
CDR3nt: TGTGCCAGCAGCTTAATGGCTAGCGGGCCACTATACGAGCAGTACTTC
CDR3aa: CASSLMASGPLYEQYF

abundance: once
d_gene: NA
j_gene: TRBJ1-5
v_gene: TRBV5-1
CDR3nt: TGCGCCAGCAGCCCCGAACGGGGGGGGGTCCCTACCCAGCATTTT
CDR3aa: CASSPERGGVPTQHF

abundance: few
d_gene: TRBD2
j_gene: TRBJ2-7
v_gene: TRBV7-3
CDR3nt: TGTGCCAGCAGCTTTAGTTTCGGACTAGCGGGAGTTCCTTTCGAGCAGTACTTC
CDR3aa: CASSFSFGLAGVPFEQYF

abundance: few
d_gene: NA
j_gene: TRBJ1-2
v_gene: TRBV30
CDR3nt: TGTGCCGGCCTAGGGGACCTCCAGAACTATGGCTACACCTTC
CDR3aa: CAGLGDLQNYGYTF

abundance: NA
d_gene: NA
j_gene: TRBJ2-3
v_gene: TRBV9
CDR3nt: TGTGCCAGCAGCCCGGGGCTCACAGATACGCAGTATTTT
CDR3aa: CASSPGLTDTQYF

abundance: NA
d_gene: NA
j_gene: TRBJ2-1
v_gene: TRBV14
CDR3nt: TGTGCCAGCAGCCAAGGGGCGGGGTCCGACAATGAGCAGTTCTTC
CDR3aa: CASSQGAGSDNEQFF